This T cell receptor (beta chain) was observed in a study of shared clonotypes between healthy human individuals (dated by TCRdb to 2018 to 2020). Context from the whole study: A couple of women and three men aged 18 to 49 years were included in the cohort. For each donor, CD4 naive and CD4 memory were each run on three plates, CD8 naive on two plates, and CD8 memory on one plate. Blood TCR repertoires of about five healthy adults were deeply sequenced to estimate repertoire size and the extent of clonotype sharing between individuals. To increase sequencing depth and limit assay-specific biases, different laboratories used diverse techniques to prepare libraries and sequence TCR repertoires. Leukapheresis yielded between about 0.85 and 10 billion PBMCs per donor. General findings and caveats noted by the study authors: Larger estimated clonotype richness was generally found for naive subsets than for memory subsets. When a handful of donors were compared, the shared fraction of clonotypes was about 5% for naive CD4, 3.5% to 4% for naive CD8, 2% to 2.5% for memory CD4, and 0.35% to 0.4% for memory CD8. Sampling was limited to blood, and TCR repertoires in tissue likely differ from TCR repertoires in blood. Pairwise subsampling led to the expectation that sequencing depth would affect the degree of clonotype sharing among donors. Because the study included a small number of donors, the genetic and exposure-history diversity represented was limited. Rarefaction of sorted-subset datasets indicated incomplete sequencing despite the large sequencing depth. Clonotypes shared by all four sorted-subset donors showed higher generation probabilities than non-shared clonotypes.

The CDR3 sequence holds 19 residues, the cysteine and phenylalanine included. Only CDR3 DNA remains: 57 bases, in frame from the first base. After removal of 5 bases from V and 1 base from J, the junction retains 13 bases not matched to a gene. CDR1 MNHEY and CDR2 SMNVEV were looked up in the germline V gene (reference sequence). With respect to this clone: The clone's antigen remains unknown. No much larger clonotype is one base removed from it; base qualities were not supplied.

Using the deep immunoSEQ assay, multiplex PCR amplified TCR CDR3 regions from genomic DNA. Extracted genomic DNA from each cell subset was spread evenly across all wells of several immunoSEQ 96-well plates, with each plate serving as a replicate. For sorted subsets, 200 ng of genomic DNA, equivalent to 30,000 or so T cell genomes, went into each replicate PCR. Purified libraries were measured with a Qubit 3.0 fluorometer, size-checked on a Bioanalyzer 2100, and measured again with the KAPA Library Quantification kit. Every immunoSEQ 96-well plate was sequenced on a dedicated single-read 150-cycle Illumina NextSeq 550 flow cell. Turning to the authors' computational methods: The immunoSEQ output contained only junctional sequences without quality scores, so filtering could not match that applied to full-length reads. Sequences were annotated with PyIR, a Python wrapper for IgBLAST v1.9, using IMGT germline references to assign V/J genes and CDR3. Reads were removed for weak V/J assignments (E-value above 1e-6), missing CDR3, stop codons, out-of-frame junctions, or ambiguous translated residues. V3J clonotypes were defined as sequences sharing an identical inferred V gene, J gene, and CDR3 amino acid sequence. Percentage overlap between repertoires was calculated by dividing the number of shared unique clonotypes by the size of the smaller repertoire. RTK rarefaction, the Chao1 estimator, and Recon v2.1 estimates of unobserved clonotypes were used to assess repertoire richness. OLGA was used to compute generation probabilities for all TCRbeta clonotypes that the gDNA method yielded from a few donors. Entries here come from immuneACCESS through TCRdb and include only in-frame sequences with V and J called. Some clones fail to appear in such tables; in the studies checked, an unresolved V gene covers under half of the shortfall, and the cause of the remainder is unknown. V and J calls and clone size are given by that table; D and trimming were obtained from the DNA. The table for this sample lists hundreds of thousands of clones; approximately 74% of them were counted only once. The top ten clones comprise less than 2% of the sample.

Donors were healthy HIV-negative adults with no recently reported acute infections or vaccinations. Every donor was a Caucasian adult living in Nashville, Tennessee, USA. CD4+ T cells were enriched by magnetic negative selection; naive cells were then positively selected on CD45RA, and the negative fraction formed the memory subset. Blood was obtained by leukapheresis, after which PBMCs were separated by Ficoll-Histopaque density gradient centrifugation and cryopreserved in liquid nitrogen vapor phase. Analytical flow cytometry was used to check the purity and quantity of each magnetically sorted T cell population. Each sorted fraction had its genomic DNA isolated and then quantified by UV absorbance on a Nanodrop 2000c.

The chain is assembled from TRBV27 and TRBJ2-4, with 11 middle bases fitting TRBD2. The sample was memory CD4+ T cells sorted from blood. Per the publication, the cell subset or site label means: CD45RA-negative fraction. This clonotype was sampled from a young woman in good health. The CDR3 here reads CASSPGLAVPNQAKNIQYF. The DNA is as follows: TGTGCCAGCAGTCCGGGACTAGCGGTACCTAATCAGGCCAAAAACATTCAGTACTTC.